This T cell receptor (beta chain) was observed in a study of shared clonotypes between healthy human individuals. Of note for this clone: What it recognizes is unknown.

Only in-frame clones appear in the TCRdb table, and some are missing; sequencing was by immunoSEQ multiplex PCR. The data contain approximately 650,000 clones, nearly 97% of them seen just once; the ten biggest clones take up over 0.09%. In the naive CD8 group, cells lacked CD45RO and were positively selected for CCR7, so terminally differentiated effector memory CD45RA+ cells were left out. The CDR3 length is 15 residues. CDR1 is MGHRA and CDR2 is YSYEKL in the germline V gene. V lost 2 bases and J lost 2, with 10 bases in between. Study-level findings and limits: As a rule, naive subsets had a larger estimated richness than memory subsets. When compared with the clonotypes that were shared by all four sorted-subset donors, the non-shared clonotypes turned out to have lower generation probabilities.

The clonotype originates from a woman in her thirties in good health. Sample: naive CD8+ T cells sorted from blood. V and J are TRBV4-1 and TRBJ1-5; D call uncertain. In DNA form, the CDR3 reads TGCGCCAGCAGCCAAATGGGTGGCGGCAATCAGCCCCAGCATTTT. Translated, it gives CASSQMGGGNQPQHF.